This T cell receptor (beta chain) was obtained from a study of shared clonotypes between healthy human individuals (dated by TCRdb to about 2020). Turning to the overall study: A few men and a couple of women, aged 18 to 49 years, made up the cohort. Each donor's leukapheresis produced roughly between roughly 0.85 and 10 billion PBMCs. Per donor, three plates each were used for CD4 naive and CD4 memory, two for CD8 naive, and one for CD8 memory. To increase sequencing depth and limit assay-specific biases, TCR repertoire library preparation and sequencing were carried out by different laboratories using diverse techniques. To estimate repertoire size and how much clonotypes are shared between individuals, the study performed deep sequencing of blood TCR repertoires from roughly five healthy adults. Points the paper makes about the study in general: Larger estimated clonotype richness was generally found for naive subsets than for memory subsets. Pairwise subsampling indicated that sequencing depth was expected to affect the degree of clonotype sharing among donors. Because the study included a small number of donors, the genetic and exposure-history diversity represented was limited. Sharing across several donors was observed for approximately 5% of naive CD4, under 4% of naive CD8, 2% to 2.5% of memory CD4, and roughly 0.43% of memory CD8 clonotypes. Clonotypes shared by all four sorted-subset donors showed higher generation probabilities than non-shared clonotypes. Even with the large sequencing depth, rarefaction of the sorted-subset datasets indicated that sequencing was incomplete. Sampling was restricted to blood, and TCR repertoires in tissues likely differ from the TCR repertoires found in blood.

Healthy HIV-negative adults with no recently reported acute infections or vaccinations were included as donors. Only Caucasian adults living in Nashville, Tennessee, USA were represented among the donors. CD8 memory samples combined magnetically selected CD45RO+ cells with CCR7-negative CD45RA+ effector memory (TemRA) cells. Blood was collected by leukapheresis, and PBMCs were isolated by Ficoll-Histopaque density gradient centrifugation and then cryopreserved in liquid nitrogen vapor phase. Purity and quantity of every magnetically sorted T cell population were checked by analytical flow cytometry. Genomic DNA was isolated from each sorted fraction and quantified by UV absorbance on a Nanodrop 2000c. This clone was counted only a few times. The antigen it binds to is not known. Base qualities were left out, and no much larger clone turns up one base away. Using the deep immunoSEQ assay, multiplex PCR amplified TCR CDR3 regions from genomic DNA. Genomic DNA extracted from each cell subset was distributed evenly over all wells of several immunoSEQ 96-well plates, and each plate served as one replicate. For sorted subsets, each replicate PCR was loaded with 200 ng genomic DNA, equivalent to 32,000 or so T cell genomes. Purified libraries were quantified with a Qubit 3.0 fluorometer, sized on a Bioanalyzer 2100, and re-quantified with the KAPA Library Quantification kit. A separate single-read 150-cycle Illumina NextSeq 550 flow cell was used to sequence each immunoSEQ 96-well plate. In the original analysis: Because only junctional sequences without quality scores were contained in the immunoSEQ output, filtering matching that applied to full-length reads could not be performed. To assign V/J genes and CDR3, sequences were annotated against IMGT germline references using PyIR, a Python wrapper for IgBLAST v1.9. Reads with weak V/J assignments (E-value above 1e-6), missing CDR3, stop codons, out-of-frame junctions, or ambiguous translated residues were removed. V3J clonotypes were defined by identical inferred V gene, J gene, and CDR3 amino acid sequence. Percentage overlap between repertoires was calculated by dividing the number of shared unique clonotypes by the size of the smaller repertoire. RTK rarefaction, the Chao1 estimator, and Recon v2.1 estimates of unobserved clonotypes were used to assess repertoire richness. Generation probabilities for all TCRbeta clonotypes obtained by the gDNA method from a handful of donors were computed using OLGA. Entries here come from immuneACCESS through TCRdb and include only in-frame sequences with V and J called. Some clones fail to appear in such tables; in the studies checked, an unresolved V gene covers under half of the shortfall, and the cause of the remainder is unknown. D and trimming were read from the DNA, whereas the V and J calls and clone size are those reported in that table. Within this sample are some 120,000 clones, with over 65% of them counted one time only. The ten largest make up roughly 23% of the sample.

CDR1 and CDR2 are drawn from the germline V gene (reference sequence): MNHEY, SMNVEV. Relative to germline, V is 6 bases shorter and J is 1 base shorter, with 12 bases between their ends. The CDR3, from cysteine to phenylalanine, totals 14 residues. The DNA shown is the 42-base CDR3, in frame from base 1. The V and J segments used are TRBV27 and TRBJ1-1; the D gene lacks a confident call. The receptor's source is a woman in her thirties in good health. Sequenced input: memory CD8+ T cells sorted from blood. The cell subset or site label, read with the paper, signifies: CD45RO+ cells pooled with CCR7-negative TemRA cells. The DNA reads TGTGCCAGCAGCACCGCCGTAACGAACACTGAAGCTTTCTTT. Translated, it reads CASSTAVTNTEAFF.